A selection of T cell receptor beta chains follows, all from one sample in a study of CD8 T cells in ankylosing spondylitis. TCRdb reprocessed the 5' RACE reads via MiXCR and lists one record per CDR3 protein. The sample has about 350,000 distinct CDR3 sequences; around 20% are singletons. Sequences were obtained from blood, either unsorted or a sorted T cell fraction (not recorded which). The origin of the receptors is a male donor with ankylosing spondylitis or in good health (not recorded which). CDR3s include the opening cysteine and the closing phenylalanine or tryptophan. The order of the fields is clone size, J gene, D gene, V gene, CDR3 protein, CDR3 DNA. A D gene is named only where the DNA matches it firmly. Clone size is not always given. Where it is, it says once, few, many or a class for expanded clones.

size: few; J: TRBJ2-4; D: -; V: TRBV20-1; CDR3: CSARDLGGVKNIQYF; DNA: TGCAGTGCTAGAGATCTGGGGGGAGTCAAAAACATTCAGTACTTC
size: few; J: TRBJ2-7; D: -; V: TRBV4-2; CDR3: CASSQGGVYEQYF; DNA: TGTGCCAGCAGCCAAGGCGGCGTATACGAGCAGTACTTC
size: -; J: TRBJ2-1; D: TRBD2; V: TRBV27; CDR3: CASRGLGPTHEQFF; DNA: TGTGCCAGCCGGGGACTAGGTCCCACCCATGAGCAGTTCTTC
size: -; J: TRBJ2-1; D: TRBD2; V: TRBV12-3/TRBV12-4; CDR3: CASSFPRGVYNEQFF; DNA: TGTGCCAGCAGTTTTCCGCGGGGGGTCTACAATGAGCAGTTCTTC
size: many; J: TRBJ2-3; D: -; V: TRBV29-1; CDR3: CSVQGDTDTQYF; DNA: TGCAGCGTCCAGGGCGACACAGATACGCAGTATTTT
size: few; J: TRBJ2-3; D: -; V: TRBV12-3/TRBV12-4; CDR3: CASSWRGTDTQYF; DNA: TGTGCCAGCAGTTGGCGAGGCACAGATACGCAGTATTTT
size: few; J: TRBJ2-1; D: TRBD1; V: TRBV30; CDR3: CAWSVTGSAEQFF; DNA: TGTGCCTGGAGTGTGACAGGGTCCGCTGAGCAGTTCTTC
size: -; J: TRBJ2-5; D: TRBD1; V: TRBV30; CDR3: CAWRTGEWEETQYF; DNA: TGTGCCTGGCGGACAGGGGAGTGGGAAGAGACCCAGTACTTC
size: -; J: TRBJ2-4; D: TRBD2; V: TRBV5-6; CDR3: CASSRTSGGREYF; DNA: TGTGCCAGCAGTCGGACTAGCGGGGGGCGGGAGTACTTC
size: many; J: TRBJ2-1; D: -; V: TRBV12-3/TRBV12-4; CDR3: CASTIGGLEQFF; DNA: TGTGCCAGCACCATAGGGGGACTAGAGCAGTTCTTC
size: few; J: TRBJ2-2; D: TRBD1; V: TRBV7-9; CDR3: CASSSSRDRDYTGELFF; DNA: TGTGCCAGCAGCTCGTCCCGGGACAGGGACTACACCGGGGAGCTGTTTTTT
size: -; J: TRBJ2-1; D: -; V: TRBV9; CDR3: CASSAPGGRAKNEQFF; DNA: TGTGCCAGCAGCGCACCGGGGGGCCGGGCAAAAAATGAGCAGTTCTTC
size: few; J: TRBJ2-1; D: TRBD2; V: TRBV29-1; CDR3: CSTFLAGVNEQFF; DNA: TGCAGTACGTTCCTGGCGGGGGTAAATGAGCAGTTCTTC
size: many; J: TRBJ2-5; D: -; V: TRBV7-9; CDR3: CASSLRGAQETQYF; DNA: TGTGCCAGCAGCTTACGAGGGGCTCAAGAGACCCAGTACTTC
size: few; J: TRBJ2-1; D: TRBD1; V: TRBV20-1; CDR3: CSARGTGTYNEQFF; DNA: TGCAGTGCTAGAGGGACAGGGACCTACAATGAGCAGTTCTTC
size: -; J: TRBJ2-5; D: TRBD1; V: TRBV12-3/TRBV12-4; CDR3: CASSSQGTNPGTQYF; DNA: TGTGCCAGCAGCTCACAGGGGACAAACCCCGGGACCCAGTACTTC
size: few; J: TRBJ2-7; D: TRBD2; V: TRBV7-9; CDR3: CASSFVVGGGLNEQYF; DNA: TGTGCCAGCAGCTTCGTTGTCGGCGGGGGGCTGAACGAGCAGTACTTC
size: -; J: TRBJ2-7; D: -; V: TRBV5-1; CDR3: CASSLEGLAYEQYF; DNA: TGCGCCAGCAGCTTGGAAGGGCTTGCCTACGAGCAGTACTTC
size: few; J: TRBJ2-1; D: -; V: TRBV27; CDR3: CASSFTDINEQFF; DNA: TGTGCCAGCAGTTTTACGGATATCAATGAGCAGTTCTTC
size: few; J: TRBJ2-7; D: -; V: TRBV10-3; CDR3: CAISEPGQLWYF; DNA: TGTGCCATCAGTGAGCCCGGACAGTTATGGTACTTC
size: few; J: TRBJ2-1; D: TRBD2; V: TRBV11-2; CDR3: CASSFGGALYEQFF; DNA: TGTGCCAGCAGCTTCGGGGGGGCCCTTTATGAGCAGTTCTTC
size: -; J: TRBJ1-2; D: -; V: TRBV5-1; CDR3: CASSLGHFYGYTF; DNA: TGCGCCAGCAGCTTGGGACACTTCTATGGCTACACCTTC
size: few; J: TRBJ1-2; D: -; V: TRBV16; CDR3: CASSQSWGDGYGYTF; DNA: TGTGCCAGCAGCCAATCCTGGGGCGATGGCTATGGCTACACCTTC